This TCR beta chain was captured by sequencing in a study of T cell responses to AZD1222 COVID-19 vaccine. Notes on the study in general: After two AZD1222 doses, spike-specific TCR breadth and depth rose versus day 0.

Profiled with immunoSEQ multiplex PCR; TCRdb holds only in-frame clones, not every one. Found here are more than 85,000 clones, about 94% of them singletons; the top ten hold 2.5% to 3.5%. With regard to this clone: Its antigen is unidentified.

Germline V gene sequence: CDR1 LNHDA, CDR2 SQIVND (reference sequence). CDR3 length equals 14 residues. V dropped 1 base and J dropped 0 bases, with 5 bases sitting between them. The chain links TRBV19 to TRBJ2-3; D call uncertain. This receptor was taken from an adult who received the AZD1222 COVID-19 vaccine. The source material was peripheral blood, sampled 28 days after the second AZD1222 dose. The DNA of the CDR3 is TGTGCCAGTAGTATAGTTGGAAGCACAGATACGCAGTATTTT. It encodes CASSIVGSTDTQYF.